What follows describes a single TCR beta chain. The antigen is not known. The data derive from a study of cytomegalovirus exposure and HLA in healthy donors. With 60 Vbeta and 13 Jbeta primers, the PCR was carried out. Data came from immunoSEQ multiplex PCR; TCRdb stores just in-frame clones and leaves some out. Here the sample spans roughly 160,000 clones, roughly four fifths being singletons. Study-level findings and limits: When analyzed later, the rates of TCR association showed variation by HLA locus, with DRB1 the most and HLA-C the fewest.

Trimming took 0 bases from V and 0 from J, leaving 9 bases between them. There are 15 residues in the CDR3. In germline, CDR1 is MNHEY, CDR2 SVGAGI. Sequencing was carried out using PBMCs. The sequence derives from a woman between 45 and 65 years old in good health and CMV-seronegative. V gene TRBV6-5 combines with J gene TRBJ2-7; D gene uncertain. This CDR3 reads CASSYSKRSSYEQYF. CDR3 coding DNA: TGTGCCAGCAGTTACTCGAAACGCAGCTCCTACGAGCAGTACTTC.